One and the same sample provided the 6 T cell receptor beta chains below, sequenced in a study of blood T cell repertoires in COVID-19. Generated by immunoSEQ multiplex PCR, the TCRdb table keeps only in-frame clones and is missing some. The data show approximately 93,000 clones, 86% seen once. Sequencing was carried out using peripheral blood. The receptors derive from a man in his forties or fifties with active or convalescent COVID-19.

Worth noting for this clone: Other DNA sequences within the sample encode an identical CDR3. J is TRBJ2-7 and V is TRBV3-1 (or the pseudogene TRBV3-2); 7 nucleotides line up with TRBD1. The V segment lost 5 bases and the J segment 3 bases; nucleotides outside the gene matches: 4. Per germline, CDR1 LGHDT and CDR2 YNNKEL (reference sequence). The CDR3 has 13 residues. The CDR3 DNA is TGTGCCAGCAGCAGGACAGGCGGCTACGAGCAGTACTTC. Amino acid sequence: CASSRTGGYEQYF.

The gene calls are TRBV19 and TRBJ2-6; possible D gene TRBD1, 6 bases. The V and J ends lost 7 bases and 0 bases respectively, with 13 bases between them. Germline V lookup: CDR1 LNHDA, CDR2 SQIVND (reference sequence). This CDR3 spans 16 amino acids. CDR3 coding DNA: TGTGCCAGTACTCCAGGGGCCTTCTCTGGGGCCAACGTCCTGACTTTC. Protein: CASTPGAFSGANVLTF.

V is TRBV18 and J is TRBJ2-5, with a tentative D call TRBD1 (6 bases). This CDR3 is 15 amino acids long. Trimming removed 3 bases at V and 2 bases at J, with 13 bases between. The V gene's germline CDR1 is KGHSH and CDR2 LQKENI. The CDR3 DNA reads as TGTGCCAGCTCACCTAATTCGGACAGTCAAGAGACCCAGTACTTC. It is translated as CASSPNSDSQETQYF. The entire variable domain, with the rest obtained from reference TRBV18 and TRBJ2-5, is as follows: NAGVMQNPRHLVRRRGQEARLRCSPMKGHSHVYWYRQLPEEGLKFMVYLQKENIIDESGMPKERFSAEFPKEGPSILRIQQVVRGDSAAYFCASSPNSDSQETQYFGPGTRLLVL.

The V and J genes are TRBV15 and TRBJ2-1; 14 bases map to TRBD2. Germline V CDR1 and CDR2: LNHNV, YYDKDF (reference sequence). Trimming at V came to 3 bases and at J to 5 bases, leaving 6 bases not matched to a gene. The CDR3 extends over 17 amino acids. Here the CDR3 reads CATSSHRGLAGDNEQFF. Here the CDR3 DNA reads TGTGCCACCAGCAGTCATAGGGGACTAGCGGGAGACAATGAGCAGTTCTTC.

This clone was found many times. The chain uses TRBV27 and TRBJ2-5; 7 bases line up with TRBD2. V was pared by 7 bases and J by 0 bases, with 8 bases of the junction left unmatched. Germline CDR1 is MNHEY and CDR2 is SMNVEV (reference sequence). The CDR3 covers 15 residues. The CDR3 loop is CASKTNAGDQETQYF. The CDR3 nucleotides are TGTGCCAGCAAAACCAATGCGGGGGACCAAGAGACCCAGTACTTC.

This clone has just one count. The chain uses TRBV3-1 (or the pseudogene TRBV3-2) and TRBJ2-3; no clear D gene. Germline V gene lookup returns CDR1 LGHDT and CDR2 YNNKEL (reference sequence). Trimming stripped 4 bases from V and 2 bases from J, with 13 bases between. This CDR3 spans 15 amino acids. The CDR3 DNA reads TGTGCCAGCAGCCCAGGCAGTGGATTCACAGATACGCAGTATTTT. Translation: CASSPGSGFTDTQYF.